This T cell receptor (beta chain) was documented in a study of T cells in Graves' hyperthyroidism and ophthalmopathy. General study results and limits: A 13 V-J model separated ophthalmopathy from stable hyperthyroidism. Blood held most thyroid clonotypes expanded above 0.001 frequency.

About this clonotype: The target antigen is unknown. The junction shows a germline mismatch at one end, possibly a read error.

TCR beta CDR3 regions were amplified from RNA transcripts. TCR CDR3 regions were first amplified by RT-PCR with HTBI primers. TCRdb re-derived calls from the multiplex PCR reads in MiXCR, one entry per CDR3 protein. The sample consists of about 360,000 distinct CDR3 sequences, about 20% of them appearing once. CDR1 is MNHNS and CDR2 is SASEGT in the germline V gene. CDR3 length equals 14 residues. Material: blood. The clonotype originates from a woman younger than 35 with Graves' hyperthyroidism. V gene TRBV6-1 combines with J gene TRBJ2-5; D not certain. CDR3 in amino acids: CAISEGVEVETLYF. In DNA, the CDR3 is TGTGCCATCAGTGAAGGAGTAGAAGTGGAGACCCTGTACTTC.